The sequence of this TCR beta chain was determined in a study of cytomegalovirus exposure and HLA in healthy donors. Across the whole study: Among about 179 million T cells, an earlier analysis found 120 million or so unique TCR beta sequences.

Germline V gives CDR1 SGHTS, CDR2 YDEGEE. CDR3 length: 11 amino acids. V lost 7 bases and J lost 10, with 14 bases in between. This PCR relied on a set of 60 Vbeta primers and 13 Jbeta primers. This table comes from immunoSEQ multiplex PCR, and its TCRdb copy is limited to in-frame clones, with some not included. The sample yields about 130,000 clones, about 81% seen once. The chain is built from TRBV5-8 and TRBJ1-1, with D perhaps matching TRBD1 (6 bases). The clonotype was recovered from a woman younger than 45 in good health and CMV-seronegative. The specimen sequenced was PBMCs. For the CDR3, the DNA is TGTGCCAGCCGCAGGGGCAGTGTAGCTTTCTTT. Protein sequence: CASRRGSVAFF.